This T cell receptor (beta chain) is drawn from a study of CD8+ T cells in alopecia areata. Overall study context: Those patients who were treated received oral tofacitinib, which was given at 5 to 10 mg twice daily for moderate-to-severe alopecia areata. Study-wide points: Only one nonresponder was present, which leaves the link between baseline CD8+ expansion and response uncertain. Especially in alopecia totalis/universalis, lesional scalp showed greater clonality than normal scalp did.

In regard to this clone: The antigen remains unidentified.

Sample treatment: oral pan-JAK inhibitor, 5-10 mg twice daily. The CDR3 loop spans 12 amino acids. V was pared by 3 bases and J by 6 bases, with 1 base of the junction left unmatched. The germline V gene has CDR1 SQVTM and CDR2 ANQGSEA. cDNA reverse transcribed from extracted RNA served as the sequencing template. The assay was immunoSEQ multiplex PCR, and TCRdb's table has in-frame clones only and misses some. The profile shows 42,000 or so clones, just under 95% of them singletons. The clonotype comes from a human donor with alopecia areata. The specimen was CD8+ T cells sorted from blood, collected at week 24, from a patient treated with tofacitinib. The chain uses TRBV29-1 and TRBJ2-7; 11 bases are a match to TRBD1. The CDR3 DNA reads TGCAGCGTTGAGGGACAGGGGGTCGAGCAGTACTTC. Translated, it gives CSVEGQGVEQYF.